These 23 T cell receptor beta chains were all obtained from the same sample, sequenced in a study of response to subunit inactivated influenza vaccine. TCRdb processed the RT-PCR reads anew with MiXCR; each CDR3 protein has one entry. The sample lists fewer than 400,000 distinct CDR3 sequences, just over 20% occurring once. The sequenced sample was PBMCs from blood, obtained about 20 months after vaccination. These receptors all stem from a man aged 45 to 75 who received an inactivated influenza vaccine.

This clonotype appeared a few times. V is TRBV6-1 and J is TRBJ2-2; no clear D gene. Looked up from germline, CDR1 is MNHNS and CDR2 is SASEGT. This CDR3 region has 13 residues. V lost 5 bases, J lost 5 bases, and 9 bases lay in between. CDR3 residues: CASSTRRTGELFF. CDR3 nucleotide sequence: TGTGCCAGCAGTACCAGAAGGACCGGGGAGCTGTTTTTT.

This clonotype was detected a few times. The chain recombines TRBV4-3 with TRBJ1-6, with D maybe TRBD1 (5 bases). The CDR3 contains 19 residues. The germline CDR1 and CDR2 sequences are LGHNA and YSLEER. Trimming removed 0 bases from V and 7 bases from J, with 22 bases in between. DNA for the CDR3: TGCGCCAGCAGCCAAGAGTATAGTCAGGGTGGGATTCGGAATTCACCCCTCCACTTT. Encoded protein: CASSQEYSQGGIRNSPLHF.

J is TRBJ1-2 and V is TRBV5-1; 7 nucleotides line up with TRBD1. This CDR3 has 14 residues. V trimming: 0 bases; J trimming: 9 bases; junction bases outside the gene matches: 8. Per the germline V gene, CDR1 is SGHRS and CDR2 is YFSETQ. CDR3 protein: CASSLGTGGYSYTF. The CDR3 nucleotides are TGCGCCAGCAGCTTGGGGACAGGCGGATATAGCTACACCTTC. The full variable domain, with the rest looked up from reference TRBV5-1 and TRBJ1-2, is KAGVTQTPRYLIKTRGQQVTLSCSPISGHRSVSWYQQTPGQGLQFLFEYFSETQRNKGNFPGRFSGRQFSNSRSEMNVSTLELGDSALYLCASSLGTGGYSYTFGSGTRLTVV.

This clonotype was seen just once. An end of the junction does not agree with germline; a read error may underlie this. The chain joins TRBV7-9 to TRBJ2-2; D might be TRBD1 (6 bases). The CDR3 is made up of 15 amino acids. The germline V gene encodes CDR1 SEHNR and CDR2 FQNEAQ (reference sequence). CDR3 in DNA: TGTGCCAGCAGCTTAACAGGGCCGAACACCGGAGAGCTGTTTTTT. Translating gives CASSLTGPNTGELFF.

There are a few counts of this clonotype. The V gene is TRBV5-1, the J gene TRBJ2-2; TRBD2 matches at 12 bases. CDR3 size: 16 residues. V dropped 6 bases and J dropped 3; count of bases not matched to a gene: 6. In germline, CDR1 is SGHRS, CDR2 YFSETQ. DNA for the CDR3: TGCGCCAGCACCAGGACTAGCGGGGCGCACACCGGGGAGCTGTTTTTT. Its protein is CASTRTSGAHTGELFF.

This clonotype was seen only a few times. This chain's CDR3 is CASSLVLGVGGGYTF. The CDR3 DNA is TGTGCCAGCAGCTTAGTACTTGGAGTCGGAGGTGGCTACACCTTC. The chain has TRBV7-2 and TRBJ1-2; D not certain. Germline CDR1 is SGHTA and CDR2 is FQGNSA. The length of the CDR3 is 15 residues. Trimming cost V 1 base and J 7 bases, with 16 bases left between them. Complete variable domain (other parts from reference TRBV7-2 and TRBJ1-2): GAGVSQSPSNKVTEKGKDVELRCDPISGHTALYWYRQSLGQGLEFLIYFQGNSAPDKSGLPSDRFSAERTGGSVSTLTIQRTQQEDSAVYLCASSLVLGVGGGYTFGSGTRLTVV.

The table lists this clonotype with a few counts. The chain combines TRBV4-1 with TRBJ2-3, with 8 bases lining up with TRBD2. The CDR3 loop spans 16 amino acids. Germline-derived CDR1 and CDR2 are MGHRA and YSYEKL. V shed 3 bases, J shed 2 bases, and the junction held 7 bases outside the gene matches. The DNA for the CDR3 is TGCGCCAGCAGCCAGGGCGGGGGGCTCTACACAGATACGCAGTATTTT. Its translation: CASSQGGGLYTDTQYF.

V usage is TRBV7-9 and J usage is TRBJ2-5; D call uncertain. Germline V gene sequence: CDR1 SEHNR, CDR2 FQNEAQ (reference sequence). The V end lost 3 bases, the J end lost 4 bases, and 18 bases lay between the germline ends. The CDR3 totals 16 residues. CDR3 protein: CASSLSPVLVGETQYF. In DNA, the CDR3 is TGTGCCAGCAGCTTGTCTCCGGTTCTAGTCGGAGAGACCCAGTACTTC.

This clonotype was seen only once. CDR3 residues: CASSIAVSAIEQFF. Here the CDR3 DNA reads TGTGCCAGTAGTATAGCCGTTAGCGCCATTGAGCAGTTCTTC. The chain joins TRBV19 to TRBJ2-1, with a possible D match to TRBD2 (5 bases). Per the germline V gene, CDR1 is LNHDA and CDR2 is SQIVND (reference sequence). The V gene lost 1 base and the J gene lost 9 bases, with 13 bases spanning the gap. The CDR3 totals 14 residues.

A few counts support this clonotype. V and J are TRBV20-1 and TRBJ1-6; D may be TRBD1 (5 bases). Trimming took 6 bases from V and 3 from J, leaving 18 bases between them. The germline gives CDR1 DFQATT, CDR2 SNEGSKA (reference sequence). The CDR3 sequence is 16 residues long. The CDR3, as DNA: TGCAGTGCCGGTCCAATCCGGGACTTCTATAATTCACCCCTCCACTTT. This sequence encodes CSAGPIRDFYNSPLHF.

The V call is TRBV6-1, the J call TRBJ1-2, with D unclear. CDR1 MNHNS and CDR2 SASEGT come from the germline V gene. The CDR3 length is 12 residues. V gave up 8 bases and J gave up 3 bases, with 10 bases separating them. CDR3 coding DNA: TGTGCCAGCCTAGGGATGGACTATGGCTACACCTTC. As protein: CASLGMDYGYTF.

The chain joins TRBV12-3 or TRBV12-4 to TRBJ2-1; 11 bases align to TRBD2. V lost 6 bases, J lost 7 bases, and 11 bases stayed unmatched. The CDR3 has 16 amino acids. CDR3 loop: CASRLNSGGAVNEQFF. DNA of the CDR3: TGTGCCAGCAGACTAAATAGCGGGGGGGCCGTAAATGAGCAGTTCTTC.

Notes on this clonotype: Germline is not matched at one junction end, which may reflect a read error. The chain recombines TRBV7-7 with TRBJ2-2; D not certain. The germline CDR1 and CDR2 sequences are SSHAT and FNYEAQ (reference sequence). This CDR3 region has 13 residues. CDR3: CASRDMNTGELFF. CDR3 DNA sequence: TGTGCTAGCAGAGACATGAACACCGGGGAGCTGTTTTTT.

This clonotype was found a few times. V usage is TRBV28 and J usage is TRBJ2-1, with 8 bases identical to TRBD1. Germline V gene sequence: CDR1 MDHEN, CDR2 SYDVKM. The CDR3 covers 15 residues. Unmatched junction bases numbered 9, after V lost 4 bases and J lost 7 bases. CDR3 sequence (DNA): TGTGCCAGCAGTTCCTACCGGGACAGGTTGAATGAGCAGTTCTTC. This translates into CASSSYRDRLNEQFF. The whole variable domain, filled in from reference TRBV28 and TRBJ2-1, reads DVKVTQSSRYLVKRTGEKVFLECVQDMDHENMFWYRQDPGLGLRLIYFSYDVKMKEKGDIPEGYSVSREKKERFSLILESASTNQTSMYLCASSSYRDRLNEQFFGPGTRLTVL.

This sequence joins TRBV6-2 or TRBV6-3 and TRBJ1-5; 10 bases are a match to TRBD1. The germline CDR1 and CDR2 sequences are MNHEY and SVGEGT. The CDR3 spans 18 residues. J gave up 3 bases and V 5 bases, and 13 bases lay outside the gene matches. This chain's CDR3 is CASSLRSGTGEDNQPQHF. CDR3 sequence (DNA): TGTGCCAGCAGTCTCAGGTCCGGGACAGGGGAAGACAATCAGCCCCAGCATTTT.

This clonotype was detected only a few times. CDR3 in DNA: TGTGCCAGCAGTTACTCTCCCACCACTGAAGCTTTCTTT. Protein: CASSYSPTTEAFF. V usage is TRBV6-5 and J usage is TRBJ1-1; D not certain. V was trimmed by 0 bases and J by 4 bases, leaving 6 bases between them. Germline values: CDR1 MNHEY, CDR2 SVGAGI. CDR3 length: 13 amino acids.

The rearrangement uses TRBV7-2 and TRBJ1-2, with D tentatively TRBD1 (6 bases). V lost 4 bases and J 0 bases, leaving 12 bases between the germline ends. The CDR3 extends over 15 amino acids. Looked up from germline, CDR1 is SGHTA and CDR2 is FQGNSA. Here the CDR3 DNA reads TGTGCCAGCAGCTCCCACTACAGGGCTAACTATGGCTACACCTTC. Its protein is CASSSHYRANYGYTF. The full variable domain, with the rest looked up from reference TRBV7-2 and TRBJ1-2, is GAGVSQSPSNKVTEKGKDVELRCDPISGHTALYWYRQSLGQGLEFLIYFQGNSAPDKSGLPSDRFSAERTGGSVSTLTIQRTQQEDSAVYLCASSSHYRANYGYTFGSGTRLTVV.

In DNA form, the CDR3 reads TGTGCCAGCAGCTTCGCTCCAGGAGGGACAGGGTACAGGGAGCAGTACTTC. It encodes CASSFAPGGTGYREQYF. This rearrangement joins TRBV7-9 to TRBJ2-7, with 9 nucleotides matching TRBD1. Per the germline V gene, CDR1 is SEHNR and CDR2 is FQNEAQ (reference sequence). This CDR3 comprises 17 residues. V dropped 3 bases and J dropped 7; count of bases not matched to a gene: 16.

This chain uses TRBV6-1 with TRBJ1-2; 7 nucleotides align to TRBD1. CDR3 size: 13 residues. Germline V gene lookup returns CDR1 MNHNS and CDR2 SASEGT. V was pared by 8 bases and J by 5 bases, with 8 bases of the junction left unmatched. CDR3 protein: CASVGQAGYGYTF. CDR3 nucleotide sequence: TGTGCCAGCGTAGGACAGGCGGGGTATGGCTACACCTTC.

This sequence joins TRBV7-9 and TRBJ2-5, with D unresolved. The CDR3 consists of 13 residues. The V and J ends lost 5 bases and 3 bases respectively, with 10 bases between them. Germline values: CDR1 SEHNR, CDR2 FQNEAQ (reference sequence). The CDR3 reads CASSTYSKETQYF. Written as DNA, the CDR3 is TGTGCCAGCAGCACTTACTCAAAAGAGACCCAGTACTTC.

The V gene is TRBV20-1, the J gene TRBJ2-1; D remains unclear. V gave up 0 bases and J gave up 5 bases, with 8 bases separating them. Germline lookup yields CDR1 DFQATT and CDR2 SNEGSKA (reference sequence). The CDR3 extends over 13 amino acids. This CDR3 reads CSARDRGNNEQFF. The CDR3 bases are TGCAGTGCTAGAGATCGTGGAAACAATGAGCAGTTCTTC.

This clonotype appeared a few times. The J gene is TRBJ1-3, the V gene TRBV7-6; D remains unclear. V was trimmed by 1 base and J by 0 bases, leaving 13 bases between them. Germline assignment: CDR1 SGHVS and CDR2 FNYEAQ. The CDR3 has 17 residues. As DNA, the CDR3 is TGTGCCAGCAGCTTAGAGGCACACCTCCTCTCTGGAAACACCATATATTTT. Amino acid sequence: CASSLEAHLLSGNTIYF.

This clonotype qualifies as medium-sized. The chain's CDR3 is CASSLGAKTYEQYF. CDR3 DNA sequence: TGTGCCAGCAGCTTAGGTGCCAAAACCTACGAGCAGTACTTC. The chain uses TRBV7-2 and TRBJ2-7; no definite D call. Trimming took 1 base from V and 2 from J, leaving 9 bases between them. This CDR3 region has 14 residues. Germline CDR1 SGHTA, CDR2 FQGNSA.